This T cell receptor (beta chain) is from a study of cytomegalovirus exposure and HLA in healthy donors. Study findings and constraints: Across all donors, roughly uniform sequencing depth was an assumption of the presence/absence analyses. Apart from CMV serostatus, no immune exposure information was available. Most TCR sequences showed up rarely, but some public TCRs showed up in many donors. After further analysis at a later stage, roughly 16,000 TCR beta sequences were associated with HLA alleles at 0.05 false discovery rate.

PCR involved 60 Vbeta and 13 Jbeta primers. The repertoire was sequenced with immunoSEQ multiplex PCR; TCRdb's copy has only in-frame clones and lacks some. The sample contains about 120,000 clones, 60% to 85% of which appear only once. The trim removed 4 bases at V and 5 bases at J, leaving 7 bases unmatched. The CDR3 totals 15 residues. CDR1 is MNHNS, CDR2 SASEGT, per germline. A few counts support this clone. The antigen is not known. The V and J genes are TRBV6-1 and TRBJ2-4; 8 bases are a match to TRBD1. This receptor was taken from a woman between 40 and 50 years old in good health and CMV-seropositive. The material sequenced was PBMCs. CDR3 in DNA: TGTGCCAGCAGTGGTGTTTCAGGGGGCGAAAACATTCAGTACTTC. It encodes CASSGVSGGENIQYF.